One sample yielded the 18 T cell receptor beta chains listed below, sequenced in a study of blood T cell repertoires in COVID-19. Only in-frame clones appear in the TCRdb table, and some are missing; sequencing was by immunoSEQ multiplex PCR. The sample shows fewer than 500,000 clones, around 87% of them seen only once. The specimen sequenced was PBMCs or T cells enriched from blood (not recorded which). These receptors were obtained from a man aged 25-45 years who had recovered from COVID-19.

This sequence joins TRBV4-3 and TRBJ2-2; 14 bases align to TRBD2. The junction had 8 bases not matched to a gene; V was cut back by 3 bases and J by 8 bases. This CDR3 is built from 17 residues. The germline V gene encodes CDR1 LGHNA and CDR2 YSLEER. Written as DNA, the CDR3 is TGCGCCAGCAGCCATGCCGGGACTAGCGGGGGTTCGGGGGAGCTGTTTTTT. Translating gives CASSHAGTSGGSGELFF.

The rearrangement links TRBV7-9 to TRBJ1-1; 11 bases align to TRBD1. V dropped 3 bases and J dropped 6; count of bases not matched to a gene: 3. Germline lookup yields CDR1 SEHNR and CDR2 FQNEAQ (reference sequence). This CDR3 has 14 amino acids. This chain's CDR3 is CASSLGQGVSEAFF. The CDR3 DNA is TGTGCCAGCAGCTTGGGACAGGGGGTATCTGAAGCTTTCTTT.

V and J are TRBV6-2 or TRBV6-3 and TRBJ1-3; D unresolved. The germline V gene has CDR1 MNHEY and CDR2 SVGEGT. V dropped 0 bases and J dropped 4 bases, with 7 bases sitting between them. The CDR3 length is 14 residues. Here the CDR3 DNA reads TGTGCCAGCAGTTACTCTCGGGAAGGAAACACCATATATTTT. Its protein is CASSYSREGNTIYF.

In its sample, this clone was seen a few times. This CDR3 reads CAGEWSSYEQYF. CDR3 bases: TGTGCCGGGGAGTGGAGCTCCTACGAGCAGTACTTC. This chain joins TRBV30 and TRBJ2-7, with a weak D call TRBD2 (5 bases). The CDR3 contains 12 residues. The germline CDR1 and CDR2 sequences are GTSNPN and SVGIG (reference sequence). Trimming took off 8 bases at V and 0 bases at J, with 11 bases between the two ends. Looking up the rest from reference TRBV30 and TRBJ2-7 gives the full variable domain: SQTIHQWPATLVQPVGSPLSLECTVEGTSNPNLYWYRQAAGRGLQLLFYSVGIGQISSEVPQNLSASRPQDRQFILSSKKLLLSDSGFYLCAGEWSSYEQYFGPGTRLTVT.

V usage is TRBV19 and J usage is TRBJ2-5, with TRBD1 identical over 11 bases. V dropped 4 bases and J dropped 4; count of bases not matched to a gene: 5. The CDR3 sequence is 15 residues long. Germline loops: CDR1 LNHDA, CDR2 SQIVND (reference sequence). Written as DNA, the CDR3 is TGTGCCAGTAGTAAGGGGACAGGGGGATTAGAGACCCAGTACTTC. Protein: CASSKGTGGLETQYF.

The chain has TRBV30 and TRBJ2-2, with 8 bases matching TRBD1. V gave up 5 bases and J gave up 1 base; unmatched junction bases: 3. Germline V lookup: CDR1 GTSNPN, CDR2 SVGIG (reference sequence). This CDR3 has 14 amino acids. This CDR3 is CAWSGTGNTGELFF. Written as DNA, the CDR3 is TGTGCCTGGTCCGGGACAGGGAACACCGGGGAGCTGTTTTTT.

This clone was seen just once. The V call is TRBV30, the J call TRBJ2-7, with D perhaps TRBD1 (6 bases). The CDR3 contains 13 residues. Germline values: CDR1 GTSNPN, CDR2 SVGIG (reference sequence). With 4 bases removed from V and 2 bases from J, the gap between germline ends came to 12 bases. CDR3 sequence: CAWNTGWTYEQYF. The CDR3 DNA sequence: TGTGCCTGGAATACAGGGTGGACCTACGAGCAGTACTTC.

The CDR3 DNA follows: TGTGCTAGCTATATCTCCGGGGAGCTGTTTTTT. Translating it yields CASYISGELFF. The chain links TRBV12-5 to TRBJ2-2; no clear D gene. The germline CDR1 and CDR2 sequences are LGHNT and FRNRAP. The germline V and J ends were trimmed by 9 bases and 6 bases, with 8 bases remaining between them. The CDR3 is 11 amino acids.

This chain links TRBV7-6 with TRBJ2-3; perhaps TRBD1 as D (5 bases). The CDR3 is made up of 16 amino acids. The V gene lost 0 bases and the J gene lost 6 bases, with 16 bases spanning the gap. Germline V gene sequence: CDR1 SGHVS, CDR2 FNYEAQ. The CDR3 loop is CASSLAMGRVADTQYF. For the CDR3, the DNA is TGTGCCAGCAGCTTAGCGATGGGCAGGGTGGCGGATACGCAGTATTTT.

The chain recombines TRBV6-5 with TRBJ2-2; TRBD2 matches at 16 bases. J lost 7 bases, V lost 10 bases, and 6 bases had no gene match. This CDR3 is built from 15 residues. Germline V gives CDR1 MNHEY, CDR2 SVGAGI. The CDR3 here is CATGTSGGAGGELFF. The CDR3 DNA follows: TGTGCCACCGGGACTAGCGGGGGGGCTGGCGGGGAGCTGTTTTTT.

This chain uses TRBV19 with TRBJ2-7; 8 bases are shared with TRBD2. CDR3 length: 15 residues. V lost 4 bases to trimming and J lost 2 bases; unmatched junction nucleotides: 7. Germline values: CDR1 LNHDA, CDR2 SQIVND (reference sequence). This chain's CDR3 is CASSRWAGGAYEQYF. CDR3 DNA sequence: TGTGCCAGTAGTAGGTGGGCGGGGGGCGCCTACGAGCAGTACTTC.

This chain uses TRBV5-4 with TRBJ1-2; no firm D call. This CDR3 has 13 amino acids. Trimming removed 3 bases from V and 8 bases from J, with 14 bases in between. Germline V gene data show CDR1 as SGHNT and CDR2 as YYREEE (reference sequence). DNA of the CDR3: TGTGCCAGCAGCTCGGGAAGGGCGAACGGCTACACCTTC. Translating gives CASSSGRANGYTF.

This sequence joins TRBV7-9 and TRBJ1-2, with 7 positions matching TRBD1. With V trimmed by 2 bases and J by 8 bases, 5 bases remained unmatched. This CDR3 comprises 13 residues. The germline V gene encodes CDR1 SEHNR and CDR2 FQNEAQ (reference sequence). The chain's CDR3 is CASSLPGGRGYTF. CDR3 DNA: TGTGCCAGCAGCTTACCAGGGGGTAGGGGCTACACCTTC.

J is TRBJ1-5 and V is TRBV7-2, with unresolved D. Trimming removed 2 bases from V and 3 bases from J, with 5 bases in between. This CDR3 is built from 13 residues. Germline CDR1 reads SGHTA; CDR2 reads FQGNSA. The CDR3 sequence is CASSLNNNQPQHF. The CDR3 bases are TGTGCCAGCAGCTTAAACAACAATCAGCCCCAGCATTTT.

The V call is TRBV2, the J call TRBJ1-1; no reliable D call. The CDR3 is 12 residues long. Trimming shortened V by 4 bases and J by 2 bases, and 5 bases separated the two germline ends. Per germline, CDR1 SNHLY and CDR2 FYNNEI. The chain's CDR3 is CASSATNTEAFF. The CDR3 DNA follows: TGTGCCAGCAGTGCAACAAACACTGAAGCTTTCTTT.

CDR3 nucleotide sequence: TGTGCCAGCAGGGACAGGGTCGGCCTTGGGCAGTACTTC. The encoded protein is CASRDRVGLGQYF. The gene calls are TRBV7-2 and TRBJ2-7; 8 bases fit TRBD1. Germline assignment: CDR1 SGHTA and CDR2 FQGNSA. The junction had 10 bases not matched to a gene; V was cut back by 6 bases and J by 9 bases. This CDR3 has 13 amino acids.

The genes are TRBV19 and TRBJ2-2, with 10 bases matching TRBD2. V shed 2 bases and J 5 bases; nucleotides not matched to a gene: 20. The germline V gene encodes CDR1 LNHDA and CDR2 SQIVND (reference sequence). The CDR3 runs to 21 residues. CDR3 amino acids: CASSIPRNSGERGGRTGELFF. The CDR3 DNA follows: TGTGCCAGTAGTATACCCCGCAATAGTGGTGAGCGGGGGGGTAGGACCGGGGAGCTGTTTTTT.

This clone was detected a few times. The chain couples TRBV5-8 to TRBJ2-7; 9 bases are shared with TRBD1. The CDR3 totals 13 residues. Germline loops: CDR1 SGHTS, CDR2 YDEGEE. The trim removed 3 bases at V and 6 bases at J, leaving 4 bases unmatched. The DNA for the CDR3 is TGTGCCAGCAGCTGGGACAGGGCGGGCGAGCAGTACTTC. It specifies CASSWDRAGEQYF.